The 22 T cell receptor beta chains given below trace back to one sample, sequenced in a study of T cell responses to AZD1222 COVID-19 vaccine. Method: immunoSEQ multiplex PCR; TCRdb's copy keeps in-frame clones and lacks some. The data show under 130,000 clones, about 95% seen once. Source: peripheral blood, taken on day 0 of AZD1222 vaccination. These receptors came from an adult in good health.

V and J are TRBV30 and TRBJ1-4; a weak D match, TRBD1 (5 bases). Germline CDR1 and CDR2: GTSNPN and SVGIG (reference sequence). This CDR3 comprises 12 residues. Deletions cut 3 bases from V and 6 bases from J, with 8 bases between. The CDR3 bases are TGTGCCTGGAGCACGGGACATGAAAAACTGTTTTTT. Translating it yields CAWSTGHEKLFF.

The chain couples TRBV11-2 to TRBJ1-3, with 8 bases aligning to TRBD1. The CDR3 consists of 14 residues. Germline V lookup: CDR1 SGHAT, CDR2 FQNNGV. Trimming cost V 3 bases and J 4 bases; bases outside gene matches: 2. The DNA of the CDR3 is TGTGCCAGCAGCTTCGGGACAGGAGGAAACACCATATATTTT. Translating it yields CASSFGTGGNTIYF.

The rearrangement links TRBV11-3 to TRBJ1-6, with D possibly matching TRBD1 (5 bases). Germline V gene sequence: CDR1 SGHNT, CDR2 YENEEA. This CDR3 contains 13 residues. V lost 4 bases and J 7 bases, leaving 8 bases between the germline ends. The CDR3 here is CASSWGRNSPLHF. The CDR3 coding sequence is TGTGCCAGCAGCTGGGGCCGGAATTCACCCCTCCACTTT.

The V call is TRBV7-2, the J call TRBJ2-7; D is uncertain. Germline V gene sequence: CDR1 SGHTA, CDR2 FQGNSA. The CDR3 runs to 15 residues. V gave up 5 bases and J gave up 0 bases, with 14 bases separating them. CDR3 region: CASSVIALSSYEQYF. DNA for the CDR3: TGTGCCAGCAGCGTAATAGCCCTCAGCTCCTACGAGCAGTACTTC.

V gene TRBV7-2 combines with J gene TRBJ2-2, with TRBD2 identical over 9 bases. Trimming took 5 bases from V and 5 from J; bases not matched to a gene: 9. The CDR3 covers 16 residues. Per the germline V gene, CDR1 is SGHTA and CDR2 is FQGNSA. This CDR3 reads CASSHSGGPRTGELFF. The DNA of the CDR3 is TGTGCCAGCAGCCATAGCGGGGGCCCCAGGACCGGGGAGCTGTTTTTT.

J is TRBJ1-3 and V is TRBV18; 7 positions match TRBD1. This CDR3 contains 15 residues. Germline lookup yields CDR1 KGHSH and CDR2 LQKENI. V shed 3 bases and J 0 bases; nucleotides not matched to a gene: 2. Here the CDR3 DNA reads TGTGCCAGCTCACCCGGGACAGCCTCTGGAAACACCATATATTTT. Amino acids: CASSPGTASGNTIYF.

Comment on this clone: No conserved phenylalanine or tryptophan ends this CDR3, so it is likely a read error. The DNA is left out, because the CDR3 cannot be placed on it with certainty; the CDR3 is given as TCRdb lists it. This chain joins TRBV3-1 (or the pseudogene TRBV3-2) and TRBJ1-2; the table's TRBD1 call for D was not verified on the DNA. The CDR3 extends over 14 residues, inclusive of both ends. Germline assignment: CDR1 LGHDT and CDR2 YNNKEL (reference sequence). The CDR3 here is CASSQDSRTGDVRL.

V is TRBV2 and J is TRBJ2-2; TRBD1 matches 9 bases. V trimming: 6 bases; J trimming: 6 bases; junction bases outside the gene matches: 8. Germline CDR1 reads SNHLY; CDR2 reads FYNNEI. The length of the CDR3 is 15 residues. The CDR3 is CASRLRTGVPGELFF. The CDR3 DNA sequence: TGTGCCAGCAGACTAAGGACAGGGGTTCCCGGGGAGCTGTTTTTT.

The chain links TRBV12-3 or TRBV12-4 to TRBJ1-2; the D gene is possibly TRBD1 (5 bases). Trimming left V 5 bases short and J 7 bases short, with 14 bases between. The length of the CDR3 is 13 residues. The CDR3 DNA sequence: TGTGCCAGCAGTCCGCGGGGGGAGAGTGGCTACACCTTC. Its translation is CASSPRGESGYTF.

The chain combines TRBV3-1 (or the pseudogene TRBV3-2) with TRBJ1-1; D is unresolved. The CDR3 consists of 12 residues. Germline V CDR1 and CDR2: LGHDT, YNNKEL (reference sequence). With 4 bases removed from V and 7 bases from J, the gap between germline ends came to 10 bases. In DNA, the CDR3 is TGTGCCAGCAGCCCATTGGGGAATGAAGCTTTCTTT. Translation gives CASSPLGNEAFF.

The chain links TRBV5-1 to TRBJ1-3; D uncertain. Germline V gene data show CDR1 as SGHRS and CDR2 as YFSETQ. The length of the CDR3 is 12 residues. The V end was cut by 0 bases, the J end by 12 bases, with 10 bases between. The CDR3 spells CASSLEGLGIYF. The CDR3 DNA is TGCGCCAGCAGCTTGGAAGGATTGGGCATATATTTT.

The genes are TRBV10-3 and TRBJ2-1; TRBD2 agrees at 8 bases. J was trimmed by 0 bases and V by 7 bases; bases with no gene match: 8. Germline loops: CDR1 ENHRY, CDR2 SYGVKD. This CDR3 comprises 16 residues. CDR3 bases: TGTGCCATCACCGACCGACTAGCGAGCTCCTACAATGAGCAGTTCTTC. It yields the protein CAITDRLASSYNEQFF.

The rearrangement links TRBV5-8 to TRBJ1-1, with no clear D. Germline CDR1 SGHTS, CDR2 YDEGEE. V lost 7 bases to trimming and J lost 1 base, with 8 bases between them. The CDR3 extends over 12 amino acids. The CDR3 here is CASRDKNTEAFF. The CDR3 nucleotides read TGTGCCAGCCGTGACAAGAACACTGAAGCTTTCTTT.

The chain recombines TRBV2 with TRBJ2-6, with TRBD1 as a possible D gene (6 bases). Germline values: CDR1 SNHLY, CDR2 FYNNEI. The CDR3 extends over 18 amino acids. V lost 2 bases and J 0 bases, leaving 14 bases between the germline ends. CDR3 sequence: CASSERDTTYSGANVLTF. In DNA form, the CDR3 reads TGTGCCAGCAGTGAACGGGACACAACCTACTCTGGGGCCAACGTCCTGACTTTC.

The rearrangement joins TRBV6-1 to TRBJ1-5; D remains ambiguous. Germline-derived CDR1 and CDR2 are MNHNS and SASEGT. This CDR3 region has 13 residues. V lost 2 bases to trimming and J lost 11 bases, with 13 bases between them. In DNA, the CDR3 is TGTGCCAGCAGTGAATCCTCAGGATTAGCCCAGCATTTT. Its translation is CASSESSGLAQHF.

This rearrangement joins TRBV19 to TRBJ2-7; no clear D. With 7 bases removed from V and 0 bases from J, the gap between germline ends came to 13 bases. Germline values: CDR1 LNHDA, CDR2 SQIVND (reference sequence). The CDR3 extends over 14 amino acids. The CDR3 DNA reads TGTGCCAGTACCCTGTCGGGTGGCTCCTACGAGCAGTACTTC. The encoded protein is CASTLSGGSYEQYF.

The V gene is TRBV27, the J gene TRBJ1-2, with D hard to call. V was pared by 4 bases and J by 3 bases, with 9 bases between. Germline assignment: CDR1 MNHEY and CDR2 SMNVEV (reference sequence). The CDR3 has 13 amino acids. The CDR3 nucleotides are TGTGCCAGCAGTTCATGGGCAGACTATGGCTACACCTTC. It specifies CASSSWADYGYTF.

V usage is TRBV12-3 or TRBV12-4 and J usage is TRBJ2-7; D not certain. The CDR3 covers 11 residues. With 4 bases removed from V and 3 bases from J, the gap between germline ends came to 4 bases. Written as DNA, the CDR3 is TGTGCCAGCAGTTCTTTCTACGAGCAGTACTTC. Protein product: CASSSFYEQYF.

The gene calls are TRBV6-5 and TRBJ1-5, with D possibly matching TRBD1 (5 bases). Germline lookup yields CDR1 MNHEY and CDR2 SVGAGI. Trimming left V 4 bases short and J 5 bases short, with 15 bases between. This CDR3 comprises 15 residues. The CDR3 bases are TGTGCCAGCAGTTCCAGGGAGGGGACCCATCAGCCCCAGCATTTT. It encodes CASSSREGTHQPQHF.

V usage is TRBV18 and J usage is TRBJ1-1; 10 bases fit TRBD1. Trimming cost V 6 bases and J 5 bases; bases outside gene matches: 3. This CDR3 has 13 amino acids. Germline CDR1 is KGHSH and CDR2 is LQKENI. The chain's CDR3 is CASSGQGGTEAFF. The CDR3 DNA is TGTGCCAGCTCTGGACAGGGGGGAACTGAAGCTTTCTTT.

The rearrangement uses TRBV4-1 and TRBJ1-4; 9 nucleotides line up with TRBD1. The CDR3 length is 12 residues. CDR1 and CDR2 (germline): MGHRA, YSYEKL. V lost 6 bases to trimming and J lost 10 bases; unmatched junction nucleotides: 3. Here the CDR3 DNA reads TGCGCCAGCAGGGGACAGGGATTAAAACTGTTTTTT. Translation gives CASRGQGLKLFF.

The J gene is TRBJ2-2, the V gene TRBV7-9; 10 bases line up with TRBD1. J lost 7 bases, V lost 5 bases, and 13 bases had no gene match. The germline CDR1 and CDR2 sequences are SEHNR and FQNEAQ (reference sequence). This CDR3 spans 17 amino acids. The CDR3 bases are TGTGCCAGCAGCGGGCCAGAGGGACAGGGGACGGTCGGGGAGCTGTTTTTT. Amino acid sequence: CASSGPEGQGTVGELFF.